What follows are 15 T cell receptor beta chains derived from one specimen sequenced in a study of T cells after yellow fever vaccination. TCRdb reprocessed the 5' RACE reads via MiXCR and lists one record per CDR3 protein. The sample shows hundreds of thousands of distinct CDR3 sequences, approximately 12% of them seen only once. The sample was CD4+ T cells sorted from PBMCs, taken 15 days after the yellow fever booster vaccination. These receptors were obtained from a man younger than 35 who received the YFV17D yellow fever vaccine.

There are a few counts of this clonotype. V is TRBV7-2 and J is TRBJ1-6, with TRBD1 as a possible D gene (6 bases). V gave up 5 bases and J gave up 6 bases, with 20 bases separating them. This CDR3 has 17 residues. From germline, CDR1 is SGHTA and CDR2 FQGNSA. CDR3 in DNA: TGTGCCAGCAGCAAGGCGGAAACAGGGCCTGGTAATTCACCCCTCCACTTT. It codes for CASSKAETGPGNSPLHF.

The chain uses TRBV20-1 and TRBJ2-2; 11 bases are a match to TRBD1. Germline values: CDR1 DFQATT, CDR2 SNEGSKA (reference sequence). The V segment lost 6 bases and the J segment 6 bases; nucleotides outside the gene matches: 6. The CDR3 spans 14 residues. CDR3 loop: CSAGQGDRAGELFF. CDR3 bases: TGCAGTGCGGGACAGGGGGACAGGGCCGGGGAGCTGTTTTTT.

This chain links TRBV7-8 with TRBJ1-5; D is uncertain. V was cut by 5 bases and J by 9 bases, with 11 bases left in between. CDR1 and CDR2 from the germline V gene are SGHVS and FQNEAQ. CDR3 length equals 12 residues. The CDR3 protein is CASSRPPGPQHF. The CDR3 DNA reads TGTGCCAGCAGCCGCCCGCCGGGGCCCCAGCATTTT.

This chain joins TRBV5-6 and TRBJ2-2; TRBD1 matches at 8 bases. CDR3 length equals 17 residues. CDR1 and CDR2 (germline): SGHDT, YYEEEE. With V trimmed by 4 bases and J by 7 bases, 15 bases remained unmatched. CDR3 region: CASSPTRTGRILGELFF. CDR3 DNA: TGTGCCAGCAGCCCGACGCGGACAGGGCGTATTCTCGGGGAGCTGTTTTTT.

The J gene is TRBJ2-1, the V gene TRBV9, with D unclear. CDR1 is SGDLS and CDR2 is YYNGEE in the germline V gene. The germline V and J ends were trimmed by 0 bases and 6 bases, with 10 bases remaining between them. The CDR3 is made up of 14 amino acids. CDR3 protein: CASSVDSRGNEQFF. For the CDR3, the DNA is TGTGCCAGCAGCGTAGATAGCCGCGGCAATGAGCAGTTCTTC. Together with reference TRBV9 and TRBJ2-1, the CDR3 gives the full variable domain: DSGVTQTPKHLITATGQRVTLRCSPRSGDLSVYWYQQSLDQGLQFLIQYYNGEERAKGNILERFSAQQFPDLHSELNLSSLELGDSALYFCASSVDSRGNEQFFGPGTRLTVL.

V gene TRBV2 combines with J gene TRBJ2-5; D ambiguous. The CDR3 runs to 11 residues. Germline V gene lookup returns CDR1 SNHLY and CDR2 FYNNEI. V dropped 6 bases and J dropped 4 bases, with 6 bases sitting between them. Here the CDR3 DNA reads TGTGCCAGCAGAATTGGAGAGACCCAGTACTTC. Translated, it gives CASRIGETQYF.

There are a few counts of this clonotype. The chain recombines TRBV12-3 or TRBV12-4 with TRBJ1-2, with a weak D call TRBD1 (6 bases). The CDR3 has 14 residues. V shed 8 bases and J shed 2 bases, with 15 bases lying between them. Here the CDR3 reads CASGSTGVNYGYTF. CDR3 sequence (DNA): TGTGCCAGCGGGTCGACAGGAGTCAACTATGGCTACACCTTC.

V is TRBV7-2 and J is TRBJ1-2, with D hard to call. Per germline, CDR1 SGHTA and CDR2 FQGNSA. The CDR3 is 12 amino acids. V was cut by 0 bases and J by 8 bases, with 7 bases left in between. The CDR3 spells CASSLAGFGYTF. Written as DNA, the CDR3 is TGTGCCAGCAGCTTAGCAGGATTCGGCTACACCTTC.

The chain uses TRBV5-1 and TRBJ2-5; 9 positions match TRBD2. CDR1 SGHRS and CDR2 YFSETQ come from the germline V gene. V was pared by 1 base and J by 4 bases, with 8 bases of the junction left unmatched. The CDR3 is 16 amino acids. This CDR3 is CASSLTTSGGGETQYF. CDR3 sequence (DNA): TGCGCCAGCAGCTTGACGACTAGCGGAGGTGGAGAGACCCAGTACTTC.

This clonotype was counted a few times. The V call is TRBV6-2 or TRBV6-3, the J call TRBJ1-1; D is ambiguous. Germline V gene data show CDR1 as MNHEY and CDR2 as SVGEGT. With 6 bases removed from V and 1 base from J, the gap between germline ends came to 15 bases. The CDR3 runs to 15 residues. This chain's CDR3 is CASRLASSWNTEAFF. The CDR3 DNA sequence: TGTGCCAGCAGGCTCGCCTCCTCATGGAACACTGAAGCTTTCTTT.

The CDR3 protein is CASSALAATSTDTQYF. The CDR3 DNA reads as TGTGCCAGCAGCGCCCTAGCGGCAACTAGCACAGATACGCAGTATTTT. This chain uses TRBV9 with TRBJ2-3; 7 nucleotides align to TRBD2. CDR3 size: 16 residues. Germline V gives CDR1 SGDLS, CDR2 YYNGEE. The ends lost 3 bases at V and 0 bases at J; junction bases unmatched: 7.

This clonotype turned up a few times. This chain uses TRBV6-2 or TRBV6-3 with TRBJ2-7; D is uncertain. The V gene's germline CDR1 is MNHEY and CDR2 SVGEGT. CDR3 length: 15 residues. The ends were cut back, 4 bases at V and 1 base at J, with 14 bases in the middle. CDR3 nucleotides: TGTGCCAGCAGTTCCCCGAGGACGGTTTCCTACGAGCAGTACTTC. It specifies CASSSPRTVSYEQYF.

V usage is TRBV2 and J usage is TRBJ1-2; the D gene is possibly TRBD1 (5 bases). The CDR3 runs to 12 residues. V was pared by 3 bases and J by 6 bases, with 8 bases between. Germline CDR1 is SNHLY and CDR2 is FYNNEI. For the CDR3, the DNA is TGTGCCAGCAGTGACCCGGGACATGGCTACACCTTC. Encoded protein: CASSDPGHGYTF.

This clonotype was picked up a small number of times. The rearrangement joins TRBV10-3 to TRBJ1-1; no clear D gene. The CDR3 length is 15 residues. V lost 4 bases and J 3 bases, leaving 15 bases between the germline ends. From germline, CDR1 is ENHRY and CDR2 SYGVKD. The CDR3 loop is CAISGAGGGHTEAFF. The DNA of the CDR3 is TGTGCCATCAGTGGGGCGGGTGGCGGTCACACTGAAGCTTTCTTT.

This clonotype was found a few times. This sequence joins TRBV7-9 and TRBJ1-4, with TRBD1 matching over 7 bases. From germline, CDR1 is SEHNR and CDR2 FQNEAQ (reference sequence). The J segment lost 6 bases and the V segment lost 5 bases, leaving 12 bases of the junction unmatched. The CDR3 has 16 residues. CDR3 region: CASSPASTGSDEKLFF. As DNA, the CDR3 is TGTGCCAGCAGCCCCGCTTCGACAGGGTCAGATGAAAAACTGTTTTTT.